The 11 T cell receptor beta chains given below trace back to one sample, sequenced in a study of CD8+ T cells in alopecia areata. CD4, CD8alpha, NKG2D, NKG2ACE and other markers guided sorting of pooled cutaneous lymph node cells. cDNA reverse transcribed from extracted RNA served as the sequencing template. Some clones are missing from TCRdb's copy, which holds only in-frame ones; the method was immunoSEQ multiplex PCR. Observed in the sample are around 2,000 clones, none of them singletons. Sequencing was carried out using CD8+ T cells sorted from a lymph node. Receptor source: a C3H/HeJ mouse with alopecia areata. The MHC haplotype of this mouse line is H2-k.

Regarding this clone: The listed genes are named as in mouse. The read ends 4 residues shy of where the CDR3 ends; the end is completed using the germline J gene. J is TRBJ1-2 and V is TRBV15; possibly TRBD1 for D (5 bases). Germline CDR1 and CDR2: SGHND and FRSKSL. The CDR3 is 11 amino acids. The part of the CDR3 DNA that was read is TGTGCCAGCAGTTGGGGGGGC. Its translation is CASSWGG. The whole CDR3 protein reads CASSWGGDYTF.

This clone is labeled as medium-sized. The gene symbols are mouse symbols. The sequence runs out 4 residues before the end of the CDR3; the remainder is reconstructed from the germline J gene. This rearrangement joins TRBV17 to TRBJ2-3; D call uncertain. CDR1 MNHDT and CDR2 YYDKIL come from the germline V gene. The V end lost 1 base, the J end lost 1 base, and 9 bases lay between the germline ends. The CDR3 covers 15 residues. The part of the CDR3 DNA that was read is TGTGCTAGCAGTAGAGGTCAAGAGGGTGCAGAA. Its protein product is CASSRGQEGAE. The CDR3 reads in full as CASSRGQEGAETLYF.

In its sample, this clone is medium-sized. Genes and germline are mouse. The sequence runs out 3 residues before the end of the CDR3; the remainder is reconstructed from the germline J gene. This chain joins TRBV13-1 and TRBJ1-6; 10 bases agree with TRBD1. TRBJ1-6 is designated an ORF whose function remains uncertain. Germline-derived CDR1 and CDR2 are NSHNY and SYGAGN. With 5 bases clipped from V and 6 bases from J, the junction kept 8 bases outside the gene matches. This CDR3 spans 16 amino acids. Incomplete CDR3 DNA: TGTGCCAGCAGCACCGGGACAGGGGAGTCTAATTCGCCC. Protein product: CASSTGTGESNSP. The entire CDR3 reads CASSTGTGESNSPLYF.

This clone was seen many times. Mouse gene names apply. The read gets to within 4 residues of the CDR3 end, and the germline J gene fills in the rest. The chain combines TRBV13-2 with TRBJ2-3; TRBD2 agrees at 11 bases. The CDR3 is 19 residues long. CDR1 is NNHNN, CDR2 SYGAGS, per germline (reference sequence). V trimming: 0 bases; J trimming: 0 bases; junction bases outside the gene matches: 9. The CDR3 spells CASGDGPWDWGYSAETLYF. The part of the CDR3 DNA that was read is TGTGCCAGCGGTGATGGACCCTGGGACTGGGGGTATAGTGCAGAA.

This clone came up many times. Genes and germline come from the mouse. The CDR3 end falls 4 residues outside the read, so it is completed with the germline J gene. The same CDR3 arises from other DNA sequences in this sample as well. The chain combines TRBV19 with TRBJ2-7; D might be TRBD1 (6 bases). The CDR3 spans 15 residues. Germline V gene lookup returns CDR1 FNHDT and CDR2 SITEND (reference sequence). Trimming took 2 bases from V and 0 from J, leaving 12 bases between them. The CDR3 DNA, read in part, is TGTGCCAGCAGTATTTCAGGGGAATCCTCCTAT. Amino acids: CASSISGESSY. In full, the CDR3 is CASSISGESSYEQYF.

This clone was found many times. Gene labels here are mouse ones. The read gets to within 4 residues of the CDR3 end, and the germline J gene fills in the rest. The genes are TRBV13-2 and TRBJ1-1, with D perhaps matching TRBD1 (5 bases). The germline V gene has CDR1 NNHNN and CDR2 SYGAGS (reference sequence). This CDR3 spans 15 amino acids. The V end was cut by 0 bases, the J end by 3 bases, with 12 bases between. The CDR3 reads CASGDAGARDTEVFF. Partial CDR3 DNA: TGTGCCAGCGGTGATGCTGGGGCGAGGGACACA.

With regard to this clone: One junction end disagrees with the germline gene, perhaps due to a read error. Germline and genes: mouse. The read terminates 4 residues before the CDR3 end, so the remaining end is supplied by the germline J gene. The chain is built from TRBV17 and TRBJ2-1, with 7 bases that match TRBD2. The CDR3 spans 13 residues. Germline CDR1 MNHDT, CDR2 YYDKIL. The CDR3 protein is CASSMGGYAEQFF. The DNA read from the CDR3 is TGTGCCAGCAGTATGGGGGGCTATGCT.

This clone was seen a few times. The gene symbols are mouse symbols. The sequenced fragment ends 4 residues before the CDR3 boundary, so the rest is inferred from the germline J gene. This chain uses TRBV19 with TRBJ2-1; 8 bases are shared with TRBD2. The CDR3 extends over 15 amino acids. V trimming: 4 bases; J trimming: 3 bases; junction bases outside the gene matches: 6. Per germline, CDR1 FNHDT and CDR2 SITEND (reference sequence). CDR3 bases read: TGTGCCAGCAGTTCGCCTGGGGGGATCTATGCT. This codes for CASSSPGGIYA. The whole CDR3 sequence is CASSSPGGIYAEQFF.

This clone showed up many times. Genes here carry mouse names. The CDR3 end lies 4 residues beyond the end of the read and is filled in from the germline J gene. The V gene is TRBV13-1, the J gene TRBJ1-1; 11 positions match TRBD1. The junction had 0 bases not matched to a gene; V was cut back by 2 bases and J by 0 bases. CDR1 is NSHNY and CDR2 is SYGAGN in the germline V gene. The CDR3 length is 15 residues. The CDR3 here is CASSEGQGANTEVFF. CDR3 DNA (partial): TGTGCCAGCAGTGAGGGACAGGGGGCAAACACA.

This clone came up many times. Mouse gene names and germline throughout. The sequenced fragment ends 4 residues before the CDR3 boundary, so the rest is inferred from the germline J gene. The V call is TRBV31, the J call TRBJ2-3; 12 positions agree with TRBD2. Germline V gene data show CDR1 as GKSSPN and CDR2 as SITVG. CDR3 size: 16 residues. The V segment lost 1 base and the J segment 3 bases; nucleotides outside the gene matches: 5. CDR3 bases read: TGTGCCTGGAGTCCAGGGACTGGGGGGAAGGCAGAA. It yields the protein CAWSPGTGGKAE. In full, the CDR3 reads CAWSPGTGGKAETLYF.

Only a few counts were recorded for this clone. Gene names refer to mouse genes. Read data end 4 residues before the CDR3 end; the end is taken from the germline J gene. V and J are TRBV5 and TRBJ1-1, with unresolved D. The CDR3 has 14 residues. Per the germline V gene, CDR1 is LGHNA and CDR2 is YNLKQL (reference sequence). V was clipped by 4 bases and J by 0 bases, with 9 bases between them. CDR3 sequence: CASSPRQANTEVFF. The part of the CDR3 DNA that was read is TGTGCCAGCAGCCCCCGCCAGGCAAACACA.